The 13 T cell receptor beta chains in this list originate from one sample, sequenced in a study of cytomegalovirus exposure and HLA in healthy donors. PCR involved 60 Vbeta and 13 Jbeta primers. The method was immunoSEQ multiplex PCR; TCRdb's version includes in-frame clones alone and lacks a portion of them. The table lists around 130,000 clones, 60% to 75% of them singletons. The source material was PBMCs. All receptors derive from a woman aged 40 to 50 in good health and CMV-seropositive.

The rearrangement links TRBV4-1 to TRBJ1-1, with TRBD1 matching over 8 bases. CDR1 is MGHRA, CDR2 YSYEKL, per germline. J gave up 4 bases and V 0 bases, and 7 bases lay outside the gene matches. The CDR3 extends over 16 amino acids. The DNA of the CDR3 is TGCGCCAGCAGCCAAGATTTGGCGGACAGGGTCACTGAAGCTTTCTTT. Amino acids: CASSQDLADRVTEAFF.

The rearrangement joins TRBV20-1 to TRBJ1-4; no definite D call. Germline CDR1 and CDR2: DFQATT and SNEGSKA (reference sequence). The CDR3 is 11 amino acids. The germline V and J ends were trimmed by 5 bases and 6 bases, with 7 bases remaining between them. CDR3 residues: CSASRDEKLFF. In nucleotides, the CDR3 is TGCAGTGCTTCGCGGGATGAAAAACTGTTTTTT.

The chain recombines TRBV11-2 with TRBJ1-1; weak D call: TRBD1 (5 bases). V lost 3 bases and J lost 5, with 13 bases in between. From germline, CDR1 is SGHAT and CDR2 FQNNGV. The CDR3 consists of 14 residues. The CDR3 protein is CASSLTAVVTEAFF. The CDR3 region has the DNA TGTGCCAGCAGCTTGACAGCCGTGGTGACTGAAGCTTTCTTT.

The chain couples TRBV6-6 to TRBJ2-3; 8 bases line up with TRBD2. This CDR3 has 16 amino acids. Losses at the gene ends were 2 bases for V and 1 base for J; bases not matched to a gene: 5. Germline CDR1 MNHNY, CDR2 SVGAGI (reference sequence). CDR3 amino acids: CASSYRTSPGTDTQYF. The CDR3 DNA sequence: TGTGCCAGCAGTTACCGGACTAGCCCTGGCACAGATACGCAGTATTTT.

The rearrangement links TRBV9 to TRBJ2-1; 11 bases are a match to TRBD1. The CDR3 is 17 residues long. V lost 3 bases to trimming and J lost 4 bases; unmatched junction nucleotides: 9. Germline lookup yields CDR1 SGDLS and CDR2 YYNGEE. DNA for the CDR3: TGTGCCAGCAGCGGCCTCGGGACAGGGGGAGGGTACAATGAGCAGTTCTTC. It translates to CASSGLGTGGGYNEQFF. Complete variable domain (other parts from reference TRBV9 and TRBJ2-1): DSGVTQTPKHLITATGQRVTLRCSPRSGDLSVYWYQQSLDQGLQFLIQYYNGEERAKGNILERFSAQQFPDLHSELNLSSLELGDSALYFCASSGLGTGGGYNEQFFGPGTRLTVL.

V is TRBV28 and J is TRBJ1-1; TRBD1 matches at 8 bases. The CDR3 length is 14 residues. The junction had 4 bases not matched to a gene; V was cut back by 3 bases and J by 4 bases. CDR1 and CDR2 from the germline V gene are MDHEN and SYDVKM. In nucleotides, the CDR3 is TGTGCCAGCAGTTTGGAGGACAGGGCCACTGAAGCTTTCTTT. It translates to CASSLEDRATEAFF.

This chain connects TRBV9 to TRBJ1-1; D gene uncertain. Germline lookup yields CDR1 SGDLS and CDR2 YYNGEE. The CDR3 spans 17 residues. The V end was cut by 4 bases, the J end by 0 bases, with 19 bases between. The CDR3 DNA sequence: TGTGCCAGCAGCACCGAGACTGCGGGGTGGATGAACACTGAAGCTTTCTTT. This sequence encodes CASSTETAGWMNTEAFF.

The chain carries TRBV11-2 and TRBJ1-1; perhaps TRBD1 as D (6 bases). The CDR3 spans 14 residues. V lost 3 bases, J lost 3 bases, and 11 bases lay in between. From germline, CDR1 is SGHAT and CDR2 FQNNGV. CDR3 amino acids: CASSFNREYTEAFF. The CDR3 region has the DNA TGTGCCAGCAGCTTTAACAGGGAATACACTGAAGCTTTCTTT.

The chain couples TRBV29-1 to TRBJ2-2; tentatively, D is TRBD1 (5 bases). Trimming shortened V by 5 bases and J by 5 bases, and 12 bases separated the two germline ends. Germline V gives CDR1 SQVTM, CDR2 ANQGSEA. CDR3 size: 13 residues. This chain's CDR3 is CSVHRGQTGELFF. The CDR3 region has the DNA TGCAGCGTTCACAGAGGACAAACCGGGGAGCTGTTTTTT.

V usage is TRBV7-2 and J usage is TRBJ2-5, with 12 bases aligning to TRBD1. This CDR3 is built from 17 residues. From germline, CDR1 is SGHTA and CDR2 FQGNSA. The V gene end was trimmed by 4 bases and the J gene end by 4 bases; junction bases not matched to a gene: 10. In nucleotides, the CDR3 is TGTGCCAGCAGCTACAAAGGGACAGGGGGCTTGGGAGAGACCCAGTACTTC. Amino acids: CASSYKGTGGLGETQYF.

The rearrangement joins TRBV7-2 to TRBJ1-1; D is possibly TRBD1 (6 bases). Deletions cut 1 base from V and 1 base from J, with 10 bases between. Germline loops: CDR1 SGHTA, CDR2 FQGNSA. There are 15 residues in the CDR3. CDR3 nucleotide sequence: TGTGCCAGCAGCTTAGGTGGGACACAGAACACTGAAGCTTTCTTT. It encodes CASSLGGTQNTEAFF. The full variable domain, in which reference TRBV7-2 and TRBJ1-1 provide the parts outside the CDR3, is GAGVSQSPSNKVTEKGKDVELRCDPISGHTALYWYRQSLGQGLEFLIYFQGNSAPDKSGLPSDRFSAERTGGSVSTLTIQRTQQEDSAVYLCASSLGGTQNTEAFFGQGTRLTVV.

The J gene is TRBJ2-7, the V gene TRBV6-1, with D perhaps TRBD1 (5 bases). V shed 5 bases and J shed 2 bases, with 13 bases lying between them. Germline CDR1 MNHNS, CDR2 SASEGT. The CDR3 is made up of 14 amino acids. CDR3 in DNA: TGTGCCAGCAGTCTCGAAGACAGAGCCTACGAGCAGTACTTC. Its translation is CASSLEDRAYEQYF.

The sample holds a few counts of this clone. This chain joins TRBV7-9 and TRBJ1-3; 9 nucleotides agree with TRBD1. Per the germline V gene, CDR1 is SEHNR and CDR2 is FQNEAQ (reference sequence). V shed 6 bases, J shed 2 bases, and the junction held 5 bases outside the gene matches. CDR3 length: 15 amino acids. The CDR3 nucleotides read TGTGCCAGCAGAGTACAGGGGGCGGCTGGAAACACCATATATTTT. Translation gives CASRVQGAAGNTIYF. Looking up the rest from reference TRBV7-9 and TRBJ1-3 gives the full variable domain: DTGVSQNPRHKITKRGQNVTFRCDPISEHNRLYWYRQTLGQGPEFLTYFQNEAQLEKSRLLSDRFSAERPKGSFSTLEIQRTEQGDSAMYLCASRVQGAAGNTIYFGEGSWLTVV.